Listed here is a single TCR beta chain. Its antigen is unknown. Via MiXCR, TCRdb re-called the reads, giving one row per CDR3 protein. The table includes around 710,000 distinct CDR3 sequences, roughly 28% detected once. The V segment lost 5 bases and the J segment 2 bases; nucleotides outside the gene matches: 9. Looked up from germline, CDR1 is SGHTA and CDR2 is FQGTGA. The CDR3 contains 15 residues. This record comes from a study of T cell repertoires in cytomegalovirus infection. Specimen: cultured CD8+ T cells from PBMCs, collected from culture after CMV antigen stimulation. The V and J genes are TRBV7-3 and TRBJ2-7; 7 bases fit TRBD1. The clonotype originates from a human donor in good health (CMV status not recorded). Some clones in this sample may be carry-over from other donors' samples. The CDR3 DNA reads TGTGCCAGCAGCCCCGGACAGGTGATGACCTACGAGCAGTACGTC. Protein sequence: CASSPGQVMTYEQYV.